Listed here are 2 T cell receptor beta chains from one sample, sequenced in a study of blood T cell repertoires in COVID-19. Profiling relied on immunoSEQ multiplex PCR, and the TCRdb table lists in-frame clones only, not all of them. Seen here are around 430,000 clones, about 86% observed once, and the top ten hold 10%. The sample was PBMCs or T cells enriched from blood (not recorded which). The receptors derive from a woman in her 50s who had recovered from COVID-19.

The V and J genes are TRBV12-3 or TRBV12-4 and TRBJ2-3; possible D gene TRBD1, 5 bases. The V end lost 4 bases, the J end lost 9 bases, and 8 bases lay between the germline ends. The CDR3 runs to 11 residues. CDR3 sequence: CASSSTATQYF. The CDR3 DNA reads TGTGCCAGCAGTTCGACAGCGACGCAGTATTTT.

In its sample, this clone was seen a few times. The chain carries TRBV4-2 and TRBJ2-1, with 10 bases lining up with TRBD2. The trim removed 1 base at V and 3 bases at J, leaving 9 bases unmatched. Per the germline V gene, CDR1 is LGHNA and CDR2 is YNFKEQ. There are 18 residues in the CDR3. The CDR3 DNA is TGTGCCAGCAGCCAAGTTACGAGCGGGGGGGTGGACTACAATGAGCAGTTCTTC. This sequence encodes CASSQVTSGGVDYNEQFF.